A single sample is the source of the 9 T cell receptor beta chains below, sequenced in a study of cytomegalovirus exposure and HLA in healthy donors. PCR was performed using 60 Vbeta and 13 Jbeta primers. Clones were read by immunoSEQ multiplex PCR, and TCRdb kept only the in-frame ones, dropping some. The sample holds about 140,000 clones, around 80% seen once. The material sequenced was PBMCs. Receptors originate from a female donor in good health and CMV-seronegative.

The rearrangement joins TRBV9 to TRBJ2-2; TRBD2 matches 10 bases. The CDR3 loop spans 15 amino acids. Per the germline V gene, CDR1 is SGDLS and CDR2 is YYNGEE. The V gene end was trimmed by 4 bases and the J gene end by 5 bases; junction bases not matched to a gene: 5. Here the CDR3 reads CASSNSGRETGELFF. Here the CDR3 DNA reads TGTGCCAGCAGCAACAGCGGGAGGGAGACCGGGGAGCTGTTTTTT.

V gene TRBV9 combines with J gene TRBJ1-4; 8 bases fit TRBD1. The CDR3 is 15 residues long. J gave up 8 bases and V 4 bases, and 10 bases lay outside the gene matches. CDR1 and CDR2 from the germline V gene are SGDLS and YYNGEE. The CDR3 nucleotides are TGTGCCAGCAGCCCCCGACAGGGGCAGACCGAAAAACTGTTTTTT. Protein sequence: CASSPRQGQTEKLFF.

The chain employs TRBV19 and TRBJ1-3; tentatively, D is TRBD1 (5 bases). CDR1 is LNHDA, CDR2 SQIVND, per germline (reference sequence). The V and J ends lost 7 bases and 0 bases respectively, with 22 bases between them. The CDR3 spans 18 residues. In DNA form, the CDR3 reads TGTGCCAGTACCTGGGGGGGACTCCGACCTGACTCTGGAAACACCATATATTTT. Translation gives CASTWGGLRPDSGNTIYF.

The CDR3 bases are TGTGCCAGCAGCTTTACAGGGTTGGGAGGCTACACCTTC. Translation: CASSFTGLGGYTF. This chain connects TRBV5-6 to TRBJ1-2, with a tentative D call TRBD1 (6 bases). This CDR3 comprises 13 residues. Germline V gene lookup returns CDR1 SGHDT and CDR2 YYEEEE. Between the trimmed V and J ends, which lost 2 bases and 8 bases, there was a span of 13 bases.

The CDR3 here is CASRRGSEQFF. The CDR3 DNA reads TGTGCCAGCAGGCGGGGGAGTGAGCAGTTCTTC. The chain employs TRBV5-8 and TRBJ2-1; 7 nucleotides agree with TRBD2. V shed 5 bases, J shed 9 bases, and the junction held 2 bases outside the gene matches. In germline, CDR1 is SGHTS, CDR2 YDEGEE. The CDR3 consists of 11 residues.

The V and J genes are TRBV6-6 and TRBJ1-1; possibly TRBD1 for D (6 bases). CDR3 length: 14 residues. In germline, CDR1 is MNHNY, CDR2 SVGAGI (reference sequence). V was clipped by 2 bases and J by 4 bases, with 11 bases between them. The CDR3: CASSYGRGATEAFF. CDR3 sequence (DNA): TGTGCCAGCAGTTACGGGAGGGGGGCCACTGAAGCTTTCTTT.

The V and J genes are TRBV4-2 and TRBJ2-1; no clear D gene. CDR3 length: 15 amino acids. Trimming cost V 0 bases and J 6 bases, with 12 bases left between them. Germline-derived CDR1 and CDR2 are LGHNA and YNFKEQ. CDR3 amino acids: CASSQDLGLFNEQFF. In DNA form, the CDR3 reads TGTGCCAGCAGCCAAGATCTTGGGCTGTTCAATGAGCAGTTCTTC.

The J gene is TRBJ2-1, the V gene TRBV25-1, with D perhaps TRBD2 (6 bases). Looked up from germline, CDR1 is MGHDK and CDR2 is SYGVNS. V lost 5 bases, J lost 7 bases, and 15 bases lay in between. The length of the CDR3 is 14 residues. CDR3 residues: CASSSQAGRNEQFF. In nucleotides, the CDR3 is TGTGCCAGCAGTTCCCAAGCAGGGAGGAATGAGCAGTTCTTC.

This chain uses TRBV11-1 with TRBJ2-7; maybe TRBD2 (6 bases). CDR3 length equals 15 residues. Germline V lookup: CDR1 SGHAT, CDR2 FQDESV (reference sequence). Trimming removed 5 bases at V and 3 bases at J, with 17 bases between. In nucleotides, the CDR3 is TGTGCCAGCAGCGTTCACCGGGACTCGCACTACGAGCAGTACTTC. Amino acid sequence: CASSVHRDSHYEQYF.